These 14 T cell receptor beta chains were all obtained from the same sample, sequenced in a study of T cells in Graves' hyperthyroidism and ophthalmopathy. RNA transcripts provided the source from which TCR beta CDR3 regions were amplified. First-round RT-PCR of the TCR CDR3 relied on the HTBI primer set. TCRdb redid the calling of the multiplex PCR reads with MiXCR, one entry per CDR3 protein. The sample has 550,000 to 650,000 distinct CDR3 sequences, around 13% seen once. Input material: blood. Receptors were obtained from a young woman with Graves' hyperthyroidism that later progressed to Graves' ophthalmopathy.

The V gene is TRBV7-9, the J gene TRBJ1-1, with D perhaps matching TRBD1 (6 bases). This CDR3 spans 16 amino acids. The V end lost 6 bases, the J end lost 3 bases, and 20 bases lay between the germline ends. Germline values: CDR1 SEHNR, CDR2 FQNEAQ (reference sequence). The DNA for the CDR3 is TGTGCCAGCAGACTTACCGAGACAGGTGGGGACACTGAAGCTTTCTTT. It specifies CASRLTETGGDTEAFF.

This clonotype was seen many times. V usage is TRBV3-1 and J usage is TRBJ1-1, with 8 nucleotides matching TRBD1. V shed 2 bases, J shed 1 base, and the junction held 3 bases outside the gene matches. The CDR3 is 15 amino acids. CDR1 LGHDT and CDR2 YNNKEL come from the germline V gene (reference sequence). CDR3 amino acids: CASSQSGTGNTEAFF. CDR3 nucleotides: TGTGCCAGCAGCCAATCCGGGACAGGGAACACTGAAGCTTTCTTT.

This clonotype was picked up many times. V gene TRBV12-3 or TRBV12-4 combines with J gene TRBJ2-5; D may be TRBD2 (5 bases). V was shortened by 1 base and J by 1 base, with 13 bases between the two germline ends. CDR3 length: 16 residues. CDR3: CASSLGTSSTQETQYF. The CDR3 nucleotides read TGTGCCAGCAGTTTAGGTACTAGTTCCACCCAAGAGACCCAGTACTTC.

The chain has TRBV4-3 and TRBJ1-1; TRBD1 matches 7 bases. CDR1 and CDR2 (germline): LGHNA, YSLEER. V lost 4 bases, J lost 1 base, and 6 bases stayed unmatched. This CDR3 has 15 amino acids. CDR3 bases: TGCGCCAGCAGCCTCGGACAGGAAAAGAACACTGAAGCTTTCTTT. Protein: CASSLGQEKNTEAFF.

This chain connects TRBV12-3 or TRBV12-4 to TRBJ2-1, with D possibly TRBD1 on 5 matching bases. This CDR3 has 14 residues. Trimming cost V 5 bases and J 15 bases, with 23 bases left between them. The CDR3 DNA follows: TGTGCCAGCAGTCCCTCCACTCCCGGACACGTACTGTTCTTC. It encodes CASSPSTPGHVLFF.

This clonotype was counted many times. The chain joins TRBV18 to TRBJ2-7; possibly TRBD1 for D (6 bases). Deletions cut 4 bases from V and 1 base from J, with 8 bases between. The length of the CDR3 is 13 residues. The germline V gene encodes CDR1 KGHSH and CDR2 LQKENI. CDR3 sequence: CASSRDISYEQYF. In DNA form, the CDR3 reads TGTGCCAGCTCACGGGACATTTCCTACGAGCAGTACTTC.

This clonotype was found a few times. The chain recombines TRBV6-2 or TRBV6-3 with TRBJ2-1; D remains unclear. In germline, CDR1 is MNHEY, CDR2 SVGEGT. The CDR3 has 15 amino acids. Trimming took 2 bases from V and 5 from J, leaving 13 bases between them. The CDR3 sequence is CASSYGWVHDNEQFF. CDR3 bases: TGTGCCAGCAGTTACGGGTGGGTTCACGACAATGAGCAGTTCTTC.

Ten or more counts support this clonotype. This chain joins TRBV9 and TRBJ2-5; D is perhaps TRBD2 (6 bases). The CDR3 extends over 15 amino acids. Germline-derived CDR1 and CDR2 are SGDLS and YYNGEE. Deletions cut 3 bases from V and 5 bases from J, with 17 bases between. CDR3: CASSARASVAETQYF. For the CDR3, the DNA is TGTGCCAGCAGCGCCCGTGCTAGCGTTGCCGAGACCCAGTACTTC.

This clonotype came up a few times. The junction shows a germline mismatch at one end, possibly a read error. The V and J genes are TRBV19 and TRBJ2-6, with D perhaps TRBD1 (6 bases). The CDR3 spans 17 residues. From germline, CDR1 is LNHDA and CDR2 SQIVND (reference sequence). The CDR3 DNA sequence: TGTGCCAGCCTTGCCCGGGACACCTTTTTCGGGGCCAGCGTCCTGACTTTC. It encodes CASLARDTFFGASVLTF.

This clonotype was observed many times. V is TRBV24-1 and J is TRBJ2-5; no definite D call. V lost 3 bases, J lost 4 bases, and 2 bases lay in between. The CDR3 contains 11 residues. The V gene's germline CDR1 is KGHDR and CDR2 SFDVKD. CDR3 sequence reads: CATSDRETQYF. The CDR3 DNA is TGTGCCACCAGTGATAGAGAGACCCAGTACTTC.

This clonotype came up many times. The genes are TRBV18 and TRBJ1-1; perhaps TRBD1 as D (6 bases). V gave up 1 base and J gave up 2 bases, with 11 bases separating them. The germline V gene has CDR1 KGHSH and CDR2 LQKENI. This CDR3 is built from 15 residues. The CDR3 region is CASSPQGVANTEAFF. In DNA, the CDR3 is TGTGCCAGCTCACCACAGGGGGTGGCCAACACTGAAGCTTTCTTT. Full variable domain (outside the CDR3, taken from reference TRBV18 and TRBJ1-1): NAGVMQNPRHLVRRRGQEARLRCSPMKGHSHVYWYRQLPEEGLKFMVYLQKENIIDESGMPKERFSAEFPKEGPSILRIQQVVRGDSAAYFCASSPQGVANTEAFFGQGTRLTVV.

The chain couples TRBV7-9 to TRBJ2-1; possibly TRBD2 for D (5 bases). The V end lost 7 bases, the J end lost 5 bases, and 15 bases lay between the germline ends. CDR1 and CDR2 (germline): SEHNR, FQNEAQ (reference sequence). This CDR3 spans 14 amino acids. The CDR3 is CASIIQLGNNEQFF. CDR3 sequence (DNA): TGTGCCAGCATCATACAACTAGGGAACAATGAGCAGTTCTTC.

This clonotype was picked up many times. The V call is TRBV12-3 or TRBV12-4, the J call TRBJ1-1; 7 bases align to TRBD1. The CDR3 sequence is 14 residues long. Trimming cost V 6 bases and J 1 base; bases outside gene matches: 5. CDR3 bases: TGTGCCAGCAGACCCACAGGGGAGAACACTGAAGCTTTCTTT. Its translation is CASRPTGENTEAFF.

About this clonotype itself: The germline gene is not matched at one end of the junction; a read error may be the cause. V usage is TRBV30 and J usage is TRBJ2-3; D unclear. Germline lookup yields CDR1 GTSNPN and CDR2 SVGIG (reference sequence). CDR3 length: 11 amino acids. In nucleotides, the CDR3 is TGTGCCAGGAGTGTCAGCGATACGCAGTATTTT. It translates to CARSVSDTQYF.